This is a list of T cell receptor beta chains from one sample in a study of blood T cell repertoires in COVID-19. TCRdb keeps only in-frame clones here, not all; method: immunoSEQ multiplex PCR. The sample lists 65,000 to 100,000 clones, 84% occurring once. The sample was peripheral blood. These receptors originate from a human donor in a cohort sampled during active COVID-19. CDR3s include the opening cysteine and the closing phenylalanine or tryptophan. The D gene is left open where the match is weak. Part of the rows lack a size; the others show once, few, many or a class for expanded clones.

clone_size	d_call	v_call	cdr3_length	j_call	cdr3_nt	cdr3_aa
-	-	TRBV27	14	TRBJ1-1	TGTGCCAGCAGTTTTAGGGTAGGGGGAACTGAAGCTTTCTTT	CASSFRVGGTEAFF
once	TRBD1	TRBV7-3	15	TRBJ1-5	TGTGCCAGCAGCTTAAGACAGGGTAGCAATCAGCCCCAGCATTTT	CASSLRQGSNQPQHF
-	TRBD2	TRBV25-1	16	TRBJ2-7	TGTGCCAGCAGTGGTCCTAGCGGCTATGGGATGTACGAGCAGTACTTC	CASSGPSGYGMYEQYF
once	TRBD1	TRBV7-8	15	TRBJ1-3	TGTGCCAGCAGCCCAGGACAGGGGGCTGGAAACACCATATATTTT	CASSPGQGAGNTIYF
-	-	TRBV5-4	13	TRBJ1-3	TGTGCCAGCAGCTTGCAGGGTGGAAACACCATATATTTT	CASSLQGGNTIYF
-	-	TRBV28	15	TRBJ2-5	TGTGCCAGCAGTACGGGGGCAGGGGGTGGGGAGACCCAGTACTTC	CASSTGAGGGETQYF
-	TRBD1	TRBV3-1/TRBV3-2	12	TRBJ2-7	TGTGCCAGCAGCCAAGGTGGACAGGGGCAGTACTTC	CASSQGGQGQYF
-	TRBD1	TRBV5-6	15	TRBJ1-6	TGTGCCAGCAGCTCCCGGGACAGGGTAATATCACCCCTCCACTTT	CASSSRDRVISPLHF
-	-	TRBV19	16	TRBJ1-2	TGTGCCAGTACCCCGAAGGATAGGGGGTTCGACTATGGCTACACCTTC	CASTPKDRGFDYGYTF
-	TRBD1	TRBV10-3	14	TRBJ2-2	TGTGCCATCAGCGGGACAGGGAGTTCCGGGGAGCTGTTTTTT	CAISGTGSSGELFF
-	-	TRBV11-2	14	TRBJ2-5	TGTGCCAGCAGCTTAGGGGCAGGGTCAGAGACCCAGTACTTC	CASSLGAGSETQYF
-	-	TRBV6-5	13	TRBJ1-2	TGTGCCAGCAGCCAGGACAGTTGGTATGGCTACACCTTC	CASSQDSWYGYTF
-	-	TRBV21-1	15	TRBJ1-5	TGTGCCAGCAGCCGGGGACAGGGGTCACATCAGCCCCAGCATTTT	CASSRGQGSHQPQHF
-	-	TRBV11-2	15	TRBJ2-7	TGTGCCAGCAGCCTAGACAGGCATACCCCTCCCGAGCAGTACTTC	CASSLDRHTPPEQYF
-	-	TRBV5-6	12	TRBJ2-5	TGTGCCAGCAGCTTTTCCCCCCGGACCCAGTACTTC	CASSFSPRTQYF
-	-	TRBV9	14	TRBJ1-2	TGTGCCAGCAGCGTAGTTTACTTGTGCTATGGCTACACCTTC	CASSVVYLCYGYTF
-	-	TRBV7-2	14	TRBJ2-1	TGTGCCAGCAGCTTAGCTTTGACGGCTAGCATCCGGCTCTTC	CASSLALTASIRLF
-	-	TRBV6-5	16	TRBJ2-3	TGTGCCAGCAGTTACGGGAGCCTGACCCGCACAGATACGCAGTATTTT	CASSYGSLTRTDTQYF
once	TRBD2	TRBV19	15	TRBJ2-2	TGTGCCAGTAGGGCACTAGCGAGGAACACCGGGGAGCTGTTTTTT	CASRALARNTGELFF
once	-	TRBV24-1	14	TRBJ2-7	TGTGCCACCAGTGACACCTTAAATCCGGGGGAGCAGTACTTC	CATSDTLNPGEQYF
-	TRBD2	TRBV29-1	13	TRBJ2-7	TGCAGCGCCGGGGGGGTTAGCTCCTACGAGCAGTACTTC	CSAGGVSSYEQYF
-	-	TRBV11-2	13	TRBJ1-1	TGTGCCAGCAGCTACCGACAGCACACTGAAGCTTTCTTT	CASSYRQHTEAFF
-	-	TRBV10-2	14	TRBJ1-1	TGCGCCAGCAGAAGGGGGATCACAGACACTGAAGCTTTCTTT	CASRRGITDTEAFF
-	-	TRBV6-1	15	TRBJ2-5	TGTGCCAGCAGTGAGCGAGCCGCGCGGGGTGAGACCCAGTACTTC	CASSERAARGETQYF
-	-	TRBV6-2/TRBV6-3	11	TRBJ1-2	TGTGCCAGCAGTCTGAGCACCGGCTACACCTTC	CASSLSTGYTF
-	TRBD1	TRBV5-6	17	TRBJ1-2	TGTGCCAGCAGCCGACCCACAGCGTTGGGGACAGGGATTGGCTACACCTTC	CASSRPTALGTGIGYTF
-	TRBD2	TRBV19	14	TRBJ2-1	TGTGCCAGTAGTCGAACTAGCGGGAACAATGAGCAGTTCTTC	CASSRTSGNNEQFF
-	-	TRBV7-8	16	TRBJ1-1	TGTGCCAGCAGCTGGGGCCAAGGGGGAGACTACACTGAAGCTTTCTTT	CASSWGQGGDYTEAFF
-	TRBD2	TRBV9	15	TRBJ2-1	TGTGCCAGCAGCCCTTTCGGGGGGATCAACAATGAGCAGTTCTTC	CASSPFGGINNEQFF
-	-	TRBV2	14	TRBJ1-2	TGTGCCAGCAGTGAAGTGGGCAGCAACTATGGCTACACCTTC	CASSEVGSNYGYTF
-	TRBD1	TRBV29-1	17	TRBJ1-4	TGCAGCGCTCCGGACAGGGCCAGGAGAACTCTTAATGAAAAACTGTTTTTT	CSAPDRARRTLNEKLFF
once	-	TRBV5-1	14	TRBJ1-1	TGCGCCAGCAGCGCGGACACTCGGGCGAATGAAGCTTTCTTT	CASSADTRANEAFF
-	TRBD2	TRBV11-2	14	TRBJ2-5	TGTGCCAGCAGCTTGGGGACTAGAGGAGAGACCCAGTACTTC	CASSLGTRGETQYF
-	-	TRBV18	15	TRBJ2-1	TGTGCCAGCTCACCTCCGGAGACAGTTTACAATGAGCAGTTCTTC	CASSPPETVYNEQFF
many	TRBD1	TRBV18	13	TRBJ1-4	TGTGCCACCCGGGACAGAGTTAATGAAAAACTGTTTTTT	CATRDRVNEKLFF
-	-	TRBV6-5	14	TRBJ2-7	TGTGCCAGCAGCCGGTCCAGCGGCCCCTACGAGCAGTACTTC	CASSRSSGPYEQYF
-	-	TRBV2	15	TRBJ1-1	TGTGCCACAAAAAGCCAGGGTCTGAGGTACACTGAAGCTTTCTTT	CATKSQGLRYTEAFF
-	TRBD1	TRBV6-5	14	TRBJ1-3	TGTGCCAGCTCTCCCTCGGGACAGGGACGTCACATATATTTT	CASSPSGQGRHIYF
-	TRBD1	TRBV7-3	14	TRBJ1-2	TGTGCCAGCAGCTTATCGGGACAGGGAGACGGCTACACCTTC	CASSLSGQGDGYTF
-	TRBD2	TRBV25-1	17	TRBJ2-1	TGTGCCAGCAGTACTTCCCTAGCGGGGGGGAACTACAATGAGCAGTTCTTC	CASSTSLAGGNYNEQFF
-	TRBD2	TRBV15	15	TRBJ2-7	TGTGCCACCAGCAGGGGCCGGGACTACCCCTACGAGCAGTACTTC	CATSRGRDYPYEQYF
-	TRBD2	TRBV10-1	13	TRBJ2-3	TGCGCCAGCAGTGAGGGGGGGGGTTATACGCAGTATTTT	CASSEGGGYTQYF
few	TRBD1	TRBV5-1	15	TRBJ2-7	TGCGCCAGCAGCTTGACTGGGGGACAGCCCTACGAGCAGTACTTC	CASSLTGGQPYEQYF
once	TRBD1	TRBV5-4	17	TRBJ2-7	TGTGCCAGCAGCTTGGGGGGGACAGGGGGCCTCTCCTACGAGCAGTACTTC	CASSLGGTGGLSYEQYF
-	-	TRBV2	14	TRBJ2-1	TGTGCCAGCAGCGAACTCCACAGGGCCAATGAGCAGTTCTTC	CASSELHRANEQFF
-	-	TRBV5-6	15	TRBJ1-2	TGTGCCAGCAGCTTGGTTCTTTGGGGAGGGGAAGGCTACACCTTC	CASSLVLWGGEGYTF
-	TRBD1	TRBV6-6	15	TRBJ2-6	TGTGCCAGCAGTTCACAGGGGGGTGGGGCCAACGTCCTGACTTTC	CASSSQGGGANVLTF
-	TRBD1	TRBV10-3	15	TRBJ1-4	TGTGCCATCAGTGAGGGGACAGGGGGTATTGAAAAACTGTTTTTT	CAISEGTGGIEKLFF
few	-	TRBV6-2/TRBV6-3	13	TRBJ2-7	TGTGCCAGCAGTCGCAGGGTGTCCTACGAGCAGTACTTC	CASSRRVSYEQYF
-	-	TRBV12-3/TRBV12-4	13	TRBJ1-6	TGTGCCAGCAGTTCCCTAACCAATTCACCCCTCCACTTT	CASSSLTNSPLHF
few	TRBD1	TRBV24-1	16	TRBJ2-1	TGTGCCACCAGTGATTCTCGACAGGGTCACAACAATGAGCAGTTCTTC	CATSDSRQGHNNEQFF
few	TRBD1	TRBV6-5	14	TRBJ2-7	TGTGCCAGCAGCCCCGGGACAGGGGGAGACGAGCAGTACTTC	CASSPGTGGDEQYF
-	-	TRBV3-1/TRBV3-2	14	TRBJ1-2	TGTGCCAGCAGCCAAGTATCAGGGTTCAATGGCTACACCTTC	CASSQVSGFNGYTF